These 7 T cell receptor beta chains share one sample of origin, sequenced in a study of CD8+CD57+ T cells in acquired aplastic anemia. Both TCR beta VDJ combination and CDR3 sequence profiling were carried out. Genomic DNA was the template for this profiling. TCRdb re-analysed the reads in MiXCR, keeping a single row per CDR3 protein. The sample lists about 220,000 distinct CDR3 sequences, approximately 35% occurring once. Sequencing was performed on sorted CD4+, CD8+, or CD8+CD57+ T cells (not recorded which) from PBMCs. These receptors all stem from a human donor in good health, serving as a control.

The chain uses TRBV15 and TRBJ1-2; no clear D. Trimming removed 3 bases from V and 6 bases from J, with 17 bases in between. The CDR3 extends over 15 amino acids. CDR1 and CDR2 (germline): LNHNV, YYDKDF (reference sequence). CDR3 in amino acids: CATSRDVESADGYTF. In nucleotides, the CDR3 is TGTGCCACCAGCAGGGACGTAGAGAGTGCAGATGGCTACACCTTC.

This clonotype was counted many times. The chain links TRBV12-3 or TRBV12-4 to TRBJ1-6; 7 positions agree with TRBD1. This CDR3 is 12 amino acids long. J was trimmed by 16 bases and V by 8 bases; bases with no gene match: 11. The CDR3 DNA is TGTGCCAGCGGCCGGACCGGGACAGCGCTCCACTTT. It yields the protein CASGRTGTALHF.

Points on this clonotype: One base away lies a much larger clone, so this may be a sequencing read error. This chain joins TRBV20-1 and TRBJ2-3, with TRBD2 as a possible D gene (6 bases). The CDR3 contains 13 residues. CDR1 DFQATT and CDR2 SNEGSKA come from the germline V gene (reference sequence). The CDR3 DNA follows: TGCCGTGCAGAATCTAGCGACACAGATACGCAGTATTTT. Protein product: CRAESSDTDTQYF.

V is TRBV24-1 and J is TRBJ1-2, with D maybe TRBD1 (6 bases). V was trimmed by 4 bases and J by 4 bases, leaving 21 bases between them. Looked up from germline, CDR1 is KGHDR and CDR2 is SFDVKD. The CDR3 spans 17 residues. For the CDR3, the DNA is TGTGCCACCAGTGACACAGGGACTAGCGGGAGGGGCTATGGCTACACCTTC. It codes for CATSDTGTSGRGYGYTF.

The CDR3 DNA reads as TGTGCCAGCAGCGATGATTCGCTAGCGGCCGGTTTGGAGACCCAGTACTTC. This codes for CASSDDSLAAGLETQYF. The chain links TRBV11-2 to TRBJ2-5; TRBD2 aligns across 7 bases. V was clipped by 5 bases and J by 5 bases; unmatched bases: 17. The CDR3 loop spans 17 amino acids. Germline values: CDR1 SGHAT, CDR2 FQNNGV.

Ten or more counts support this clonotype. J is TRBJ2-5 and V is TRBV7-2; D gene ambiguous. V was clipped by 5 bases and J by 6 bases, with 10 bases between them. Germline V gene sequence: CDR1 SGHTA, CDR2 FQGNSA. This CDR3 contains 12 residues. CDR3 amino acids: CASSLGYQTQYF. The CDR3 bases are TGTGCCAGCAGCCTAGGATATCAGACCCAGTACTTC. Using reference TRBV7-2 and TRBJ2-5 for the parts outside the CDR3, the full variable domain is GAGVSQSPSNKVTEKGKDVELRCDPISGHTALYWYRQSLGQGLEFLIYFQGNSAPDKSGLPSDRFSAERTGGSVSTLTIQRTQQEDSAVYLCASSLGYQTQYFGPGTRLLVL.

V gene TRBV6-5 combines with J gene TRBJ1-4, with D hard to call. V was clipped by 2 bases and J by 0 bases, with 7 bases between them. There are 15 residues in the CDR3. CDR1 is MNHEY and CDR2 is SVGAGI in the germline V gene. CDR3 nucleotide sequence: TGTGCCAGCAGTTACCGAGGGCCAACTAATGAAAAACTGTTTTTT. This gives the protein CASSYRGPTNEKLFF.